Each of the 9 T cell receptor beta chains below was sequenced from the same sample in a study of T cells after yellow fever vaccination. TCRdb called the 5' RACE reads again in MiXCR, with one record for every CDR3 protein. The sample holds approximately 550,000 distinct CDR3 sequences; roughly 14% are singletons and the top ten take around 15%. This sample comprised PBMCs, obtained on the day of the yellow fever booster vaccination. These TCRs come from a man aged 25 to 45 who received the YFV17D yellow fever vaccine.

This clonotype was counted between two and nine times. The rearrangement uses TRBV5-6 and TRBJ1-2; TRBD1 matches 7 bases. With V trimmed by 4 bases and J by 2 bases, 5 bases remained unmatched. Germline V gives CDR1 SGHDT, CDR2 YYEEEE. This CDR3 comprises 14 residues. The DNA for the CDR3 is TGTGCCAGCAGCGGGCAGGGGGGAAACTATGGCTACACCTTC. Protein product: CASSGQGGNYGYTF.

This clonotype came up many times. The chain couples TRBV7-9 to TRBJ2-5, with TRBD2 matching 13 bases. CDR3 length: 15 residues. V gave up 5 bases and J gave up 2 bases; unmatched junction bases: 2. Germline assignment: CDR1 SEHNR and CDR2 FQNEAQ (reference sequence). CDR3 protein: CASSRLAGGQETQYF. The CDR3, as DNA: TGTGCCAGCAGCCGACTAGCGGGAGGACAAGAGACCCAGTACTTC.

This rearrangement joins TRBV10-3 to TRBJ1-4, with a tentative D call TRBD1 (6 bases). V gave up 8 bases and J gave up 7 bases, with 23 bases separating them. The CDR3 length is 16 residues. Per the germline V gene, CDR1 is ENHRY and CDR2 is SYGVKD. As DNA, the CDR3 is TGTGCCATCGGGGGGGCCGCCGGGACAACAACTGAAAAACTGTTTTTT. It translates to CAIGGAAGTTTEKLFF.

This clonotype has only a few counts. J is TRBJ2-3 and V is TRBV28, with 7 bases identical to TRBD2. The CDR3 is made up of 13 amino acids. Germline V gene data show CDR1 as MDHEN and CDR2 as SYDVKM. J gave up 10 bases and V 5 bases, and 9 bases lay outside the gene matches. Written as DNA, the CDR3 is TGTGCCAGCAGTGGGGGGGAGGCTCGCCCGCAGTATTTT. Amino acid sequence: CASSGGEARPQYF.

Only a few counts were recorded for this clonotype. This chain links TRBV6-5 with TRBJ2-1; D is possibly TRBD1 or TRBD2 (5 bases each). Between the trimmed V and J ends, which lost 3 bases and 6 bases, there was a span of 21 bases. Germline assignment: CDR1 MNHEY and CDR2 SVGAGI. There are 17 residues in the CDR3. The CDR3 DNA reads TGTGCCAGCAGTTATTCCCAGCCGGGACCGCAGGGCAATGAGCAGTTCTTC. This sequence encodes CASSYSQPGPQGNEQFF.

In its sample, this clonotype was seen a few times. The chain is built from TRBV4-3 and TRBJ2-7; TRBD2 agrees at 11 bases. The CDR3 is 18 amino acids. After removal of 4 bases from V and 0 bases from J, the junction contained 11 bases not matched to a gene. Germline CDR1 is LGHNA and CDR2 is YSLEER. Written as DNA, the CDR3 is TGCGCCAGCAGCCTCCACTGGGGACTAGCGGTTAGCTCCTACGAGCAGTACTTC. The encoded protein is CASSLHWGLAVSSYEQYF.

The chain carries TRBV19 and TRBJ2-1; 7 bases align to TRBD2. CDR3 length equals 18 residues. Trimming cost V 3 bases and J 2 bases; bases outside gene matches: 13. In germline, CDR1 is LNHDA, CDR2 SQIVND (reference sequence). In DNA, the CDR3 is TGTGCCAGTAGTATTAGTCATTTTGGGGGAGGGCCCTACAATGAGCAGTTCTTC. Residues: CASSISHFGGGPYNEQFF.

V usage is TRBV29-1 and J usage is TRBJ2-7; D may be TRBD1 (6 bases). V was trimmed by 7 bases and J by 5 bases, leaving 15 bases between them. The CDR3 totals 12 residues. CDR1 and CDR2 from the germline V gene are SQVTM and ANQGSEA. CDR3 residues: CSAHRVGHEQYF. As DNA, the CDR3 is TGCAGCGCCCACAGGGTAGGCCACGAGCAGTACTTC.

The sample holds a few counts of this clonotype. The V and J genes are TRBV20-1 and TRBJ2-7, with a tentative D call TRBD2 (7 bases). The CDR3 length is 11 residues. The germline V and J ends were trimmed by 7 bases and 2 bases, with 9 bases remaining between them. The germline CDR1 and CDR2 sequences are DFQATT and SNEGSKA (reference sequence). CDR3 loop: CSVRGPYEQYF. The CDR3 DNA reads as TGCAGTGTGCGGGGGCCCTACGAGCAGTACTTC.